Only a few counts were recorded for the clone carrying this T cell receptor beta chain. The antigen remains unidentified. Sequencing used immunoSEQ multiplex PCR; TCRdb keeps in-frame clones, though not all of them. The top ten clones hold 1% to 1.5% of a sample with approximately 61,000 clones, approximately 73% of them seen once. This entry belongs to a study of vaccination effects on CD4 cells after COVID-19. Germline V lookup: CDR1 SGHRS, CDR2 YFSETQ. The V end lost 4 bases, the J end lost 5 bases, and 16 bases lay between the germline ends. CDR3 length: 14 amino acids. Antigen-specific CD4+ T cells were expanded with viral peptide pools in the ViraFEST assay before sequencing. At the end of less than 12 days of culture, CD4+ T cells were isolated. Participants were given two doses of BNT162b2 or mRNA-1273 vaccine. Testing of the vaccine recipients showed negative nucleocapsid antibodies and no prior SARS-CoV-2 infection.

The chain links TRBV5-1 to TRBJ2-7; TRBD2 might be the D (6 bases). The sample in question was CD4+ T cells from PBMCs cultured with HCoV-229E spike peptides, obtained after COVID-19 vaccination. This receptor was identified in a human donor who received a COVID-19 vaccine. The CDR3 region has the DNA TGCGCCAGCAGCCATGGGGACTCGGGAGACGAGCAGTACGTC. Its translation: CASSHGDSGDEQYV.